Listed below are T cell receptor beta chains from one sample, sequenced in a study of CD8 T cells in ankylosing spondylitis. TCRdb analysed the 5' RACE reads with MiXCR anew, one entry per CDR3 protein. The table includes more than 400,000 distinct CDR3 sequences, under 5.5% detected once. Sequences were obtained from blood, either unsorted or a sorted T cell fraction (not recorded which). The origin of the receptors is a male donor with ankylosing spondylitis. Each CDR3 is given with its conserved first and last residue. The order of the fields is V gene, D gene, J gene, clone size, CDR3 length, CDR3 protein, CDR3 DNA. D genes are given only for firm matches. The listing skips clone size in some rows; elsewhere it reads once, few, many or a size class.

TRBV20-1	TRBD1	TRBJ1-4	many	14	CSATRGWGNEKLFF	TGCAGTGCGACCAGGGGGTGGGGGAATGAAAAACTGTTTTTT
TRBV20-1	NA	TRBJ1-4	many	15	CSARDPDSFNEKLFF	TGCAGTGCTAGAGATCCCGACAGTTTTAATGAAAAACTGTTTTTT
TRBV5-6	NA	TRBJ2-7	many	12	CASSLDNYEQYF	TGTGCCAGCAGCCTCGACAACTACGAGCAGTACTTC
TRBV30	NA	TRBJ1-6	few	12	CAWSDRFSPLHF	TGTGCCTGGAGTGACCGCTTTTCACCCCTCCACTTT
TRBV2	TRBD1	TRBJ2-3	once	19	CASSVSSSGQGTYVDTQYF	TGTGCCAGCAGTGTCAGTAGTTCAGGACAGGGAACATACGTGGATACGCAGTATTTT
TRBV4-1	TRBD1	TRBJ1-2	many	15	CASSNFGQAGYGYTF	TGCGCCAGCAGCAACTTCGGACAGGCGGGCTATGGCTACACCTTC
TRBV4-3	TRBD1	TRBJ2-5	few	16	CASSQEGRGRGETQYF	TGCGCCAGCAGCCAAGAAGGCAGGGGGCGAGGAGAGACCCAGTACTTC
TRBV20-1	TRBD2	TRBJ2-7	many	12	CSVAGDLYEQYF	TGCAGTGTAGCGGGAGATTTATACGAGCAGTACTTC
TRBV20-1	NA	TRBJ1-2	many	12	CSIYRVNYGYTF	TGCAGTATATACAGGGTAAACTATGGCTACACCTTC
TRBV20-1	NA	TRBJ1-1	many	13	CSAQRDSNTEAFF	TGCAGTGCGCAAAGGGACTCGAACACTGAAGCTTTCTTT
TRBV14	TRBD1	TRBJ2-1	NA	17	CASSQELQGQPYNEQFF	TGTGCCAGCAGCCAAGAGTTGCAGGGACAGCCCTACAATGAGCAGTTCTTC
TRBV20-1	NA	TRBJ1-1	many	13	CSSDLHMNTEAFF	TGCAGCTCTGACCTTCACATGAACACTGAAGCTTTCTTT
TRBV9	NA	TRBJ1-2	many	14	CASSRDGTNYGYTF	TGTGCCAGCAGCCGGGACGGAACTAACTATGGCTACACCTTC
TRBV9	TRBD1	TRBJ2-7	many	15	CASSVVGTGAGEQYF	TGTGCCAGCAGCGTAGTAGGGACAGGGGCTGGAGAGCAGTACTTC
TRBV20-1	NA	TRBJ2-2	many	14	CSARVSRGIGELFF	TGCAGTGCTAGAGTTTCGCGGGGAATCGGGGAGCTGTTTTTT
TRBV18	TRBD2	TRBJ2-1	NA	16	CASSPVAGHSYNEQFF	TGTGCCAGCTCGCCGGTAGCGGGTCACTCCTACAATGAGCAGTTCTTC
TRBV6-2/TRBV6-3	TRBD2	TRBJ2-3	many	15	CATKLAGAGTDTQYF	TGTGCCACCAAGCTAGCGGGGGCTGGCACAGATACGCAGTATTTT
TRBV11-2	NA	TRBJ1-3	NA	17	CASSSTHSAFSGNTIYF	TGTGCCAGCAGCTCAACCCACAGTGCCTTCTCTGGAAACACCATATATTTT
TRBV7-2	TRBD1	TRBJ2-5	many	14	CASSSGGQVETQYF	TGTGCCAGCAGCTCCGGGGGACAGGTTGAGACCCAGTACTTC
TRBV28	NA	TRBJ2-1	many	14	CASSLWRDGNEQFF	TGTGCCAGCAGTTTGTGGCGGGACGGCAATGAGCAGTTCTTC
TRBV7-8	TRBD2	TRBJ2-1	NA	16	CASSLPLAGGPPEQFF	TGTGCCAGCAGCTTACCACTAGCGGGAGGGCCCCCTGAGCAGTTCTTC
TRBV4-1	NA	TRBJ1-4	NA	15	CASSPSVGTNEKLFF	TGCGCCAGCAGCCCCTCAGTAGGGACTAATGAAAAACTGTTTTTT
TRBV11-1	TRBD2	TRBJ2-1	many	18	CASSPGIAGGPTRNEQFF	TGTGCCAGCAGCCCCGGGATAGCGGGAGGTCCCACTCGAAATGAGCAGTTCTTC
TRBV12-3/TRBV12-4	NA	TRBJ2-7	many	12	CASSPGAVEQYF	TGTGCCAGCAGTCCCGGGGCAGTCGAGCAGTACTTC
TRBV2	NA	TRBJ1-2	many	13	CASKGENNYGYTF	TGTGCCAGCAAGGGGGAGAATAACTATGGCTACACCTTC
TRBV4-3	NA	TRBJ2-3	many	16	CASSQDFGTRTDTQYF	TGCGCCAGCAGCCAAGATTTTGGGACTCGAACAGATACGCAGTATTTT
TRBV15	NA	TRBJ2-1	many	14	CATSSRVYYNEQFF	TGTGCCACCAGCAGTCGGGTTTACTACAATGAGCAGTTCTTC
TRBV11-2	TRBD2	TRBJ2-1	many	16	CASTQISGRWYNEQFF	TGTGCCAGCACACAAATCAGCGGGAGGTGGTACAATGAGCAGTTCTTC
TRBV27	NA	TRBJ2-7	NA	15	CASSLTPPRSYEQYF	TGTGCCAGCAGTTTAACCCCGCCTAGGAGCTACGAGCAGTACTTC
TRBV20-1	TRBD2	TRBJ2-1	many	16	CSASDLAGRSYNEQFF	TGCAGTGCTAGTGACCTAGCGGGACGGTCCTACAATGAGCAGTTCTTC
TRBV9	NA	TRBJ2-1	many	13	CASSGNNGNEQFF	TGTGCCAGCAGCGGTAATAACGGTAATGAGCAGTTCTTC
TRBV3-1	TRBD2	TRBJ2-4	few	13	CASSIRTSDIQYF	TGTGCCAGCAGCATCCGGACTAGCGACATTCAGTACTTC